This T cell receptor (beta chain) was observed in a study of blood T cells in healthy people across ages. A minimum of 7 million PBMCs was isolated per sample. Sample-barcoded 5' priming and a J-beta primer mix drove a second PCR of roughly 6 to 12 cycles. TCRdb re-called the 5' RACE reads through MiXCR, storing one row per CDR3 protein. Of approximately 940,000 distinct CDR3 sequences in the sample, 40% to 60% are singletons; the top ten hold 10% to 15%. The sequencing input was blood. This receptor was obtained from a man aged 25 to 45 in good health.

The CDR3 reads CASSTGTSGYNEQFF. The CDR3 DNA reads TGTGCCAGCAGCACCGGGACTAGCGGATACAATGAGCAGTTCTTC. This chain joins TRBV7-9 and TRBJ2-1; TRBD2 agrees at 11 bases. In germline, CDR1 is SEHNR, CDR2 FQNEAQ (reference sequence). This CDR3 comprises 15 residues. V lost 5 bases and J lost 4; bases outside the gene matches: 4.